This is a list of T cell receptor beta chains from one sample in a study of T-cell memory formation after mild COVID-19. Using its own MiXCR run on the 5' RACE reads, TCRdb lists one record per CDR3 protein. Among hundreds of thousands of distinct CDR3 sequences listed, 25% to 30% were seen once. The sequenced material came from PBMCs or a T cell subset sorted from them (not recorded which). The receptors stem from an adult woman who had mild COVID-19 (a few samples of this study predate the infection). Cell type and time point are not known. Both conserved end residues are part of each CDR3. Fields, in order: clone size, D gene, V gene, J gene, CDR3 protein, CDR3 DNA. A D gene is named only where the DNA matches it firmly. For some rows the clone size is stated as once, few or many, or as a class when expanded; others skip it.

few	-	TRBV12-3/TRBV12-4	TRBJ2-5	CASSLSGDGTQYF	TGTGCCAGCAGTTTATCGGGGGACGGGACCCAGTACTTC
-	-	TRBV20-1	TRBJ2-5	CSARGGLLAETQYF	TGCAGTGCTAGAGGTGGCCTCCTGGCGGAGACCCAGTACTTC
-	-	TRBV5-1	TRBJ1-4	CASSWKPGSNEKLFF	TGCGCCAGCAGCTGGAAACCGGGGTCTAATGAAAAACTGTTTTTT
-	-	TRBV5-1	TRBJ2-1	CASSSARDNEQFF	TGCGCCAGCAGCTCAGCGAGGGACAATGAGCAGTTCTTC
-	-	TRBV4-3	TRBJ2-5	CASSQAGVETQYF	TGCGCCAGCAGCCAAGCGGGAGTTGAGACCCAGTACTTC
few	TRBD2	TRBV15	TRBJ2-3	CATSRGLAGVTQYF	TGTGCCACCAGCAGAGGACTAGCGGGAGTTACGCAGTATTTT
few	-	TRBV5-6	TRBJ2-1	CASTWGARVHEQFF	TGTGCCAGCACTTGGGGGGCCAGGGTACATGAGCAGTTCTTC
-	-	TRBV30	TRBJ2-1	CAWSGSTVQQFF	TGTGCCTGGAGTGGATCGACGGTACAGCAGTTCTTC
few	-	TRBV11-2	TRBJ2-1	CASSLQRGYNEQFF	TGTGCCAGCAGCTTACAGAGGGGATACAATGAGCAGTTCTTC
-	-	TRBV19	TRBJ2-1	CASSMVGGLSYNEQFF	TGTGCCAGTAGTATGGTCGGCGGGCTGTCCTACAATGAGCAGTTCTTC
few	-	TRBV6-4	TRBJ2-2	CASSESTGELFF	TGTGCCAGCAGTGAATCCACCGGGGAGCTGTTTTTT
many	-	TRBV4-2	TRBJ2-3	CASSPTSGFGGVDTQYF	TGTGCCAGCAGCCCAACCTCGGGGTTCGGCGGAGTGGATACGCAGTATTTT
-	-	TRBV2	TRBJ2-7	CASSEIVDEQYF	TGTGCCAGCAGTGAAATTGTTGACGAGCAGTACTTC
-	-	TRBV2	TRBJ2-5	CASSGFSAIETQYF	TGTGCCAGCAGTGGTTTTTCGGCCATAGAGACCCAGTACTTC
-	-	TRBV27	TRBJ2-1	CASSLVRYNEQFF	TGTGCCAGCAGTTTGGTAAGGTACAATGAGCAGTTCTTC
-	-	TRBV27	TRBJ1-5	CASSESGYQPQHF	TGTGCCAGCAGTGAGTCCGGGTATCAGCCCCAGCATTTT
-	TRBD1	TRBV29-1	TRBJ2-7	CSVVRTGGYEQYF	TGCAGCGTTGTAAGGACAGGGGGATACGAGCAGTACTTC
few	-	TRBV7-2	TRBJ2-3	CASSLGAGIFTDTQYF	TGTGCCAGCAGCTTAGGGGCAGGGATATTCACAGATACGCAGTATTTT
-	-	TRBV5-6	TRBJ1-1	CASSWARIGAFF	TGTGCCAGCAGCTGGGCTAGAATCGGGGCTTTCTTT
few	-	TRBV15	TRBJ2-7	CATSRDHRYKPNEQYF	TGTGCCACCAGCAGAGATCATCGGTATAAGCCCAACGAGCAGTACTTC
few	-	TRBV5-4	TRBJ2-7	CASSRPGRSNYEQYF	TGTGCCAGCAGCCGCCCGGGACGAAGCAACTACGAGCAGTACTTC
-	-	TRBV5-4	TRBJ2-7	CASSVGADYEQYF	TGTGCCAGCAGCGTAGGGGCAGACTACGAGCAGTACTTC